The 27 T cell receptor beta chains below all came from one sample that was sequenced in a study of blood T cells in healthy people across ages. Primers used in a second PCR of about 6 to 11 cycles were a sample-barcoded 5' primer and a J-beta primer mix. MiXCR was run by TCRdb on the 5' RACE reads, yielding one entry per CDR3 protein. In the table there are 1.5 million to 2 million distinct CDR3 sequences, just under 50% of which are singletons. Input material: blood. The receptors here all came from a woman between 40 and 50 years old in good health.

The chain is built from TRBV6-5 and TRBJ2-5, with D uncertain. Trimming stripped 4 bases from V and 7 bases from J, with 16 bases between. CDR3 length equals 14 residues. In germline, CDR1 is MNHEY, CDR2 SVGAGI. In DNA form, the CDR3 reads TGTGCCAGCAGTTCCACGGACCATTTGGGGACCCAGTACTTC. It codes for CASSSTDHLGTQYF.

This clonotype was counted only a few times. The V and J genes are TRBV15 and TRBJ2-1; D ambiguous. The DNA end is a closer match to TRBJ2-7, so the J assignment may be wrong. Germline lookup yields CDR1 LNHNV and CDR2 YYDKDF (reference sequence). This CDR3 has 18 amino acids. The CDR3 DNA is TGTGCCACCAGCGCCCGCCTTTCCCGCGGAAGCTCCTACAATGAGCAGTACTTC. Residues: CATSARLSRGSSYNEQYF.

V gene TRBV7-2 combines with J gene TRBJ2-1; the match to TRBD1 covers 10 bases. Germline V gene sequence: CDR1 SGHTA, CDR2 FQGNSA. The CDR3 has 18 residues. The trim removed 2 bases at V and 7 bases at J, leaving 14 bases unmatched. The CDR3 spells CASSLITWGQGIKNEQFF. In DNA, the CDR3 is TGTGCCAGCAGCTTAATAACTTGGGGACAGGGGATTAAAAATGAGCAGTTCTTC.

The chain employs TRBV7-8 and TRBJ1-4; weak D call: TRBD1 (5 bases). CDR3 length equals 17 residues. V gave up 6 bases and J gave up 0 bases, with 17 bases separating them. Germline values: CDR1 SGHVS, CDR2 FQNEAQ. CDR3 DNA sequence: TGTGCCAGCAGTCGCGGGACGGGAGTTGCAACTAATGAAAAACTGTTTTTT. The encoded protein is CASSRGTGVATNEKLFF.

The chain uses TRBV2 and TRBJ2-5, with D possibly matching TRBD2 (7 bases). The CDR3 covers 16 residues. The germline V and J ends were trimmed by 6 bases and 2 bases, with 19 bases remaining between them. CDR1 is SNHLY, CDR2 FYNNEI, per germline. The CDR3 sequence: CASRLRGGALQETQYF. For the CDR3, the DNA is TGTGCCAGCAGGCTGAGGGGGGGGGCCCTGCAAGAGACCCAGTACTTC.

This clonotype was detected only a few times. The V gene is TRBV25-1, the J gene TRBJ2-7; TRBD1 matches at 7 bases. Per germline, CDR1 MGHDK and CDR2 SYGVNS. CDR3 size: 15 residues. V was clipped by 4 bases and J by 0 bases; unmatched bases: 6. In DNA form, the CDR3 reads TGTGCCAGCAGTGGCAGGGGGACCGGCTCCTACGAGCAGTACTTC. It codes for CASSGRGTGSYEQYF.

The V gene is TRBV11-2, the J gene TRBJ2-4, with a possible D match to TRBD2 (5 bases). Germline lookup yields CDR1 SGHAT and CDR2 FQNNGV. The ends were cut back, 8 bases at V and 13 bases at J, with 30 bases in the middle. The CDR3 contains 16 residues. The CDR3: CASSQRTGLGRRTQYF. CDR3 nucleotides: TGTGCCAGCTCCCAGAGGACTGGGCTCGGCAGACGTACCCAGTACTTC.

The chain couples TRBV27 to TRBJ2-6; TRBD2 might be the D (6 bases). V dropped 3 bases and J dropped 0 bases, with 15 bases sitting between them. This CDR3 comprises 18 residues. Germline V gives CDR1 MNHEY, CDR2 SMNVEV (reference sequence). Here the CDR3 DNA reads TGTGCCAGCAGTTTGACTGGACTAACCCGCTCTGGGGCCAACGTCCTGACTTTC. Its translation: CASSLTGLTRSGANVLTF.

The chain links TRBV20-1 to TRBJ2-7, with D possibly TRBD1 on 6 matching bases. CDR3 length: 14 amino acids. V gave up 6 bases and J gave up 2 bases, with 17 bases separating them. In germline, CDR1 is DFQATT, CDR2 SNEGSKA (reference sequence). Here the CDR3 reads CSAGLGDTAYEQYF. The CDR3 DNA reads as TGCAGTGCGGGCCTGGGGGACACAGCCTACGAGCAGTACTTC.

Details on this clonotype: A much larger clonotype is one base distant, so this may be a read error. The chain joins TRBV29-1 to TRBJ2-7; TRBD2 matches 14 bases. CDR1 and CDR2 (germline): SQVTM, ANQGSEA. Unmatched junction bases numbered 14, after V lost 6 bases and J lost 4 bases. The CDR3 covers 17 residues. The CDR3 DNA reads TGCAGCGTGAGGAAGTCGGGACTAGCGGGAGCTAAGTACGAGCAGTACTTC. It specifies CSVRKSGLAGAKYEQYF.

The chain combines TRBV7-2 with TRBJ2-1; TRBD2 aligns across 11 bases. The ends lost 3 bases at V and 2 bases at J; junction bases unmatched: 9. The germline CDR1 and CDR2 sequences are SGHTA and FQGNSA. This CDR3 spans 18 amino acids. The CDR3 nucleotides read TGTGCCAGCAGCTTCCCTCATAGCGGGGGGGCTGCCTACAATGAGCAGTTCTTC. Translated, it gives CASSFPHSGGAAYNEQFF.

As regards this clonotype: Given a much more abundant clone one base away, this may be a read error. The CDR3 reads CAGSWGGSSYEQYF. CDR3 nucleotide sequence: TGCGCCGGCAGCTGGGGCGGGAGCTCCTACGAGCAGTACTTC. V usage is TRBV5-1 and J usage is TRBJ2-7, with 7 nucleotides matching TRBD2. The CDR3 has 14 amino acids. Germline lookup yields CDR1 SGHRS and CDR2 YFSETQ.

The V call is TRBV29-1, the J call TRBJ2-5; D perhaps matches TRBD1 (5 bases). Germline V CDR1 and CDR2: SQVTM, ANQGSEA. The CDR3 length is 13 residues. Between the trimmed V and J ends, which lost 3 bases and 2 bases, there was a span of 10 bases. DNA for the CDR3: TGCAGCGTTGACAGGGATTCACAAGAGACCCAGTACTTC. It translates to CSVDRDSQETQYF.

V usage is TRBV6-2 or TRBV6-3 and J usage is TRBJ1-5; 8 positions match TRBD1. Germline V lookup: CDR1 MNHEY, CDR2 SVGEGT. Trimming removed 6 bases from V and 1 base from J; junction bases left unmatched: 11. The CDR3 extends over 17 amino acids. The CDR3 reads CASRDRGGGMSNQPQHF. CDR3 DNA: TGTGCCAGCAGAGACAGGGGAGGGGGGATGAGCAATCAGCCCCAGCATTTT.

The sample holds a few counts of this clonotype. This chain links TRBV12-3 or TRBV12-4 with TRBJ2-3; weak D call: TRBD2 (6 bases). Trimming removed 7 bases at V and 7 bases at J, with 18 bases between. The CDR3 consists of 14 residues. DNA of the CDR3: TGTGCCAGCACCCGACTGCCTGGAGGGAATACGCAGTATTTT. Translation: CASTRLPGGNTQYF.

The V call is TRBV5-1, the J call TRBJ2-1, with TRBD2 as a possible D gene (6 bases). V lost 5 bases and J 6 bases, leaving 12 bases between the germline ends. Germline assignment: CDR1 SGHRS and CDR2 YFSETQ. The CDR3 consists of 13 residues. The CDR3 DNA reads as TGCGCCAGCAGTTCGAGGGACTTCAATGAGCAGTTCTTC. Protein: CASSSRDFNEQFF.

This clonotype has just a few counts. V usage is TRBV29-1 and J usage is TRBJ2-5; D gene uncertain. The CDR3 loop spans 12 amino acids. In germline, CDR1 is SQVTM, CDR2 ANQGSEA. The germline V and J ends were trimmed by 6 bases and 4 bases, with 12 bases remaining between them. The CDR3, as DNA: TGCAGCGTCGGGCGTTGGGGAGAGACCCAGTACTTC. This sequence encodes CSVGRWGETQYF.

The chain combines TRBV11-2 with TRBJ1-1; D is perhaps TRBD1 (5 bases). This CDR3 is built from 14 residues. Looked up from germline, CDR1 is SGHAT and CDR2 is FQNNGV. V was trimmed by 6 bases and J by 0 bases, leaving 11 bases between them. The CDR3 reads CASRRGGVNTEAFF. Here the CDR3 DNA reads TGTGCCAGCAGGCGGGGGGGGGTGAACACTGAAGCTTTCTTT.

This chain's CDR3 is CASSTAGRGPTF. CDR3 nucleotide sequence: TGTGCCAGCAGTACGGCAGGGCGCGGGCCCACCTTC. The chain uses TRBV27 and TRBJ1-2, with D possibly being TRBD1 (5 bases). CDR1 is MNHEY and CDR2 is SMNVEV in the germline V gene (reference sequence). Trimming stripped 5 bases from V and 13 bases from J, with 17 bases between. The CDR3 is 12 amino acids.

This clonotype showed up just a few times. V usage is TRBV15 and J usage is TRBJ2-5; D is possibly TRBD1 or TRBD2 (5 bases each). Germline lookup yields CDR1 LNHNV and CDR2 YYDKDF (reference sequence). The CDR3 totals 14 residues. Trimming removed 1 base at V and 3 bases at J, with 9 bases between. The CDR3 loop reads CATSRVGTEETQYF. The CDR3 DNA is TGTGCCACCAGCAGAGTCGGGACGGAAGAGACCCAGTACTTC. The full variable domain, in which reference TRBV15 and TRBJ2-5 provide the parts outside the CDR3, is DAMVIQNPRYQVTQFGKPVTLSCSQTLNHNVMYWYQQKSSQAPKLLFHYYDKDFNNEADTPDNFQSRRPNTSFCFLDIRSPGLGDTAMYLCATSRVGTEETQYFGPGTRLLVL.

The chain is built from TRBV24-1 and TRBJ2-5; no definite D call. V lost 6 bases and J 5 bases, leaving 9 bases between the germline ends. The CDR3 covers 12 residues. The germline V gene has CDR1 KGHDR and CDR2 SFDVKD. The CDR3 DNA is TGTGCCACCAGTAATTCACCGGAGACCCAGTACTTC. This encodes CATSNSPETQYF.

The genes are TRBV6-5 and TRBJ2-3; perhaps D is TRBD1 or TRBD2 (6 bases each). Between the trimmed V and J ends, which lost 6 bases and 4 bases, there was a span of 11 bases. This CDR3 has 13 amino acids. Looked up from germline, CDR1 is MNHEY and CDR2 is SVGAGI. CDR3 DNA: TGTGCCAGCAGAGGGGGGCTGCCAGATACGCAGTATTTT. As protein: CASRGGLPDTQYF.

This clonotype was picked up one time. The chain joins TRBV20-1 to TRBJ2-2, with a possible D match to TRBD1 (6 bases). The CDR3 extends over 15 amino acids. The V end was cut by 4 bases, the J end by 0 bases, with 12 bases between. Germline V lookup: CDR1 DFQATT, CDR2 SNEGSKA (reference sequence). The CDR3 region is CSAINRETNTGELFF. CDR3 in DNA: TGCAGTGCTATCAACAGGGAAACGAACACCGGGGAGCTGTTTTTT.

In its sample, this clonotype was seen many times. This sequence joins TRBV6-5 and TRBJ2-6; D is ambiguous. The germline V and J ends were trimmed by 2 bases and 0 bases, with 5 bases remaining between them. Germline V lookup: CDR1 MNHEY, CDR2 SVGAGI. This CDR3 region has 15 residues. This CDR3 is CASSYVNSGANVLTF. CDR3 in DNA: TGTGCCAGCAGTTACGTTAACTCTGGGGCCAACGTCCTGACTTTC.

The CDR3 protein is CASSETSGGGFEQFF. Written as DNA, the CDR3 is TGTGCCAGCAGTGAGACTAGCGGGGGGGGTTTTGAGCAGTTCTTC. The V call is TRBV6-5, the J call TRBJ2-1; the match to TRBD2 covers 14 bases. The CDR3 is made up of 15 amino acids. Germline V gene sequence: CDR1 MNHEY, CDR2 SVGAGI. Unmatched junction bases numbered 6, after V lost 5 bases and J lost 9 bases.

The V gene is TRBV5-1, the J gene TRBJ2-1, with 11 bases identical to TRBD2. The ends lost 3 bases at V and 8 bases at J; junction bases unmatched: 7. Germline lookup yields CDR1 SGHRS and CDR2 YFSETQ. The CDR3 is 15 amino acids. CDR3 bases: TGCGCCAGCAGCTATCTAGCGGGGGGCGGCGATGAGCAGTTCTTC. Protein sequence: CASSYLAGGGDEQFF.

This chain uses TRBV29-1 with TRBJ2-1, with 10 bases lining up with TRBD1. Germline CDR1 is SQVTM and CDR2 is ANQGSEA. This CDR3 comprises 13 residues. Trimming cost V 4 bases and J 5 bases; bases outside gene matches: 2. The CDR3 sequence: CSVGGQGNNEQFF. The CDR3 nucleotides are TGCAGCGTTGGGGGACAGGGGAACAATGAGCAGTTCTTC.